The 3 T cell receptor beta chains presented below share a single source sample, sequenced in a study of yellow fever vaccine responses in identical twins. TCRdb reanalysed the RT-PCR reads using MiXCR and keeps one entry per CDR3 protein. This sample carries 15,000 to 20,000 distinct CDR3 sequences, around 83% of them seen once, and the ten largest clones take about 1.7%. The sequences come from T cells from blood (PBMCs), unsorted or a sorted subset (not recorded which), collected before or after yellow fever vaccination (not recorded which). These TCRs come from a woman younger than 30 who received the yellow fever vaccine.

The CDR3 nucleotides read TGTGCCAGCAGGAGTGGGGGGGCAACTAATGAAAAACTGTTTTTT. It specifies CASRSGGATNEKLFF. V gene TRBV12-3 or TRBV12-4 combines with J gene TRBJ1-4, with D possibly TRBD1 on 5 matching bases. The CDR3 has 15 amino acids. The V and J ends lost 6 bases and 0 bases respectively, with 11 bases between them.

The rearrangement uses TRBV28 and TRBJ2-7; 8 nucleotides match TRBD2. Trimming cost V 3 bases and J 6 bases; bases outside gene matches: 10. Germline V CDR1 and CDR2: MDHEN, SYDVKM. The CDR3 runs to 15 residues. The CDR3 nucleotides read TGTGCCAGCAGTTTCTTTAGCGGGAAACCGGCCGAGCAGTACTTC. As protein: CASSFFSGKPAEQYF.

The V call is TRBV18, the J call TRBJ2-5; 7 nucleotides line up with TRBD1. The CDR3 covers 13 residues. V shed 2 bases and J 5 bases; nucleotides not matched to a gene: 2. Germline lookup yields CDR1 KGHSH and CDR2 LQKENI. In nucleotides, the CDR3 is TGTGCCAGCTCACCAACAGGGGTTGAGACCCAGTACTTC. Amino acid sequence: CASSPTGVETQYF.